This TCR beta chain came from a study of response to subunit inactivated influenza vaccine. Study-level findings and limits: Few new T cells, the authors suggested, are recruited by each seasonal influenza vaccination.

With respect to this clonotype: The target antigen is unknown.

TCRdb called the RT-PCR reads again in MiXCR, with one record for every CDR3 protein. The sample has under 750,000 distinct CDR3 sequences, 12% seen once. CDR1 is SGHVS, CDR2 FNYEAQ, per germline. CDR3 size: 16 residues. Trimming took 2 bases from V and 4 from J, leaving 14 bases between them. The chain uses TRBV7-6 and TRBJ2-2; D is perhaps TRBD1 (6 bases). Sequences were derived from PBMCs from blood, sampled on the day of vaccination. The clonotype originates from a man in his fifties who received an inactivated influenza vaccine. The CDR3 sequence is CASSLRQTGTTGELFF. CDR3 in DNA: TGTGCCAGCAGCTTAAGACAAACAGGGACCACCGGGGAGCTGTTTTTT.